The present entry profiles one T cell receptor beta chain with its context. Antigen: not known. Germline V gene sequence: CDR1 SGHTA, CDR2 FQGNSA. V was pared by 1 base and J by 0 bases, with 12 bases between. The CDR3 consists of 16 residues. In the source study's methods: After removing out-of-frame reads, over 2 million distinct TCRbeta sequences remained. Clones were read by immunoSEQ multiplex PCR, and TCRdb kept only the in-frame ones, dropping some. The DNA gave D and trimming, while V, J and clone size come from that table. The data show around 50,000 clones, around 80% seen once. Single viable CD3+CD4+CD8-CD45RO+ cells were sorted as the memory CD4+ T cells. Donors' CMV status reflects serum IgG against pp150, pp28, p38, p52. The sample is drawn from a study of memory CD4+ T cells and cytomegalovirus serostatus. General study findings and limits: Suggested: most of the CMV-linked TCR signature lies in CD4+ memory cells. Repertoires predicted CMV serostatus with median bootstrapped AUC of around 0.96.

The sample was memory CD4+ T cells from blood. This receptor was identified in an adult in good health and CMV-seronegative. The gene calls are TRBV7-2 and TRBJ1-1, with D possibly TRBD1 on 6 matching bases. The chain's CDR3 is CASSLGMYRVNTEAFF. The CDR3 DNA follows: TGTGCCAGCAGCTTAGGAATGTACAGGGTGAACACTGAAGCTTTCTTT.